This T cell receptor beta chain is drawn from a study of CD8 T cells in ankylosing spondylitis. With V trimmed by 3 bases and J by 8 bases, 9 bases remained unmatched. The CDR3 is 15 amino acids. Looked up from germline, CDR1 is WNHNN and CDR2 is SYGVQD (reference sequence). For TCR beta, libraries came from quantitative 5'-RACE with molecular barcodes. TCRdb ran MiXCR on the 5' RACE reads and lists one entry per CDR3 protein. The sample records some 840,000 distinct CDR3 sequences, 12% being singletons. The table lists this clonotype with a few counts. Its antigen is undetermined. Study-wide results and caveats: Several highly homologous variants made up a TCR beta motif, and this motif appeared characteristic of ankylosing spondylitis blood. Matched ankylosing spondylitis synovial fluid reportedly contained a significantly enriched population of disease-linked clones. CD8+ by phenotype, disease-linked clones were relatively rare in peripheral blood. Certain motif variants had earlier appeared in reactive arthritis synovial fluid and blood.

The V and J genes are TRBV10-1 and TRBJ2-1; the match to TRBD2 covers 8 bases. The TCR comes from a male donor with ankylosing spondylitis. Sequencing was done on a sample of blood, either unsorted or a sorted T cell fraction (not recorded which). The CDR3 coding sequence is TGCGCCAGCAGTGATCGAGCGGGAGCTACCGATGAGCAGTTCTTC. Translated: CASSDRAGATDEQFF.